This T cell receptor (beta chain) was retrieved from a study of T cells in Graves' hyperthyroidism and ophthalmopathy. Whole-study findings and limits: Through a model of 13 V-J features, ophthalmopathy was separated from stable hyperthyroidism. Ophthalmopathy got predicted by the model a median 6.5 months before its onset.

TCR beta CDR3 sequences were amplified from RNA transcripts. TCR CDR3 underwent first-round RT-PCR with the HTBI primer set. TCRdb reanalysed the multiplex PCR reads using MiXCR and keeps one entry per CDR3 protein. The table has some 500,000 distinct CDR3 sequences, around a quarter seen once. Comment on this clonotype: The antigen is unknown.

The germline V and J ends were trimmed by 2 bases and 7 bases, with 9 bases remaining between them. CDR1 and CDR2 (germline): GTSNPN, SVGIG (reference sequence). This CDR3 is built from 11 residues. The clonotype was recovered from a young woman with Graves' ophthalmopathy. Sequenced material: blood. V gene TRBV30 combines with J gene TRBJ2-7; D is unresolved. This CDR3 is CAWSTSGEQYF. CDR3 nucleotides: TGTGCCTGGAGTACCTCCGGGGAGCAGTACTTC.